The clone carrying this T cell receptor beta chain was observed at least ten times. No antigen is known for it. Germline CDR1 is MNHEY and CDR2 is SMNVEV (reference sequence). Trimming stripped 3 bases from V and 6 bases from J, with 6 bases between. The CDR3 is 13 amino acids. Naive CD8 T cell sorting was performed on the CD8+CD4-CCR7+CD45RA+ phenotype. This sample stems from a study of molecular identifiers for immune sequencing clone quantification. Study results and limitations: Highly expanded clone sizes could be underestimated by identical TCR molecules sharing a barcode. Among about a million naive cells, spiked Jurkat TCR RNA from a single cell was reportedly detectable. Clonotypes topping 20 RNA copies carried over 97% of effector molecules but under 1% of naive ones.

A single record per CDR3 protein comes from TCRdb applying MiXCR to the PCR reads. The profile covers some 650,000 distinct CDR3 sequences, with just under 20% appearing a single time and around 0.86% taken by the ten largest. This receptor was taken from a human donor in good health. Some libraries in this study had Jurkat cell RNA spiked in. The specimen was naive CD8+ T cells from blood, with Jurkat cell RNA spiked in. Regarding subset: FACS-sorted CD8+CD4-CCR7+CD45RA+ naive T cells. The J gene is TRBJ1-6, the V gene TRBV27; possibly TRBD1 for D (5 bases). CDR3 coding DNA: TGTGCCAGCAGTTTGCAGGGTAATTCACCCCTCCACTTT. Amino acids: CASSLQGNSPLHF.